The next 25 T cell receptor beta chains were all read from a single sample in a study of T-cell memory formation after mild COVID-19. TCRdb fed the 5' RACE reads into MiXCR, producing one record per CDR3 protein. The sample has around 410,000 distinct CDR3 sequences, 20% to 30% seen once. The sample taken for sequencing was PBMCs or a T cell subset sorted from them (not recorded which). These receptors were taken from an adult woman who had mild COVID-19 (a few samples of this study predate the infection). Cell type and time point are not known.

This clonotype was counted at least ten times. This rearrangement joins TRBV12-3 or TRBV12-4 to TRBJ2-1; D is uncertain. The CDR3 totals 14 residues. Trimming left V 3 bases short and J 2 bases short, with 8 bases between. CDR3 sequence: CASSFTRAYNEQFF. The CDR3 coding sequence is TGTGCCAGCAGTTTTACGAGAGCCTACAATGAGCAGTTCTTC.

The rearrangement links TRBV12-3 or TRBV12-4 to TRBJ2-5; D uncertain. V shed 4 bases and J shed 5 bases, with 14 bases lying between them. This CDR3 comprises 14 residues. The CDR3 nucleotides are TGTGCCAGCAGTTCGTCCGGTAATGGGGAGACCCAGTACTTC. It encodes CASSSSGNGETQYF.

The chain employs TRBV20-1 and TRBJ1-1, with D tentatively TRBD1 (6 bases). V gave up 5 bases and J gave up 1 base, with 8 bases separating them. CDR3 length: 12 amino acids. Per germline, CDR1 DFQATT and CDR2 SNEGSKA (reference sequence). The CDR3 loop is CSAPDRNTEAFF. The CDR3 DNA follows: TGCAGTGCTCCGGACAGGAACACTGAAGCTTTCTTT.

This clonotype was observed a few times. J is TRBJ1-3 and V is TRBV12-3 or TRBV12-4, with a weak D call TRBD1 (5 bases). V was pared by 6 bases and J by 7 bases, with 22 bases between. The CDR3 has 16 residues. CDR3 nucleotides: TGTGCCAGCAGCCAATCCCAGGACCGTCCAGGGAACACCATATATTTT. Translating it yields CASSQSQDRPGNTIYF.

This clonotype was picked up a small number of times. V gene TRBV5-6 combines with J gene TRBJ2-3; 12 nucleotides align to TRBD2. The CDR3 has 17 amino acids. V shed 4 bases, J shed 5 bases, and the junction held 11 bases outside the gene matches. Germline V lookup: CDR1 SGHDT, CDR2 YYEEEE. The CDR3: CASSRLTSGRTRDTQYF. CDR3 in DNA: TGTGCCAGCAGCCGTCTCACTAGCGGGAGGACCCGAGATACGCAGTATTTT.

V gene TRBV5-5 combines with J gene TRBJ2-5; perhaps D is TRBD1 or TRBD2 (5 bases each). This CDR3 is 15 amino acids long. In germline, CDR1 is SGHKS, CDR2 YYEKEE (reference sequence). V was clipped by 1 base and J by 0 bases, with 10 bases between them. The CDR3 DNA sequence: TGTGCCAGCAGCTTGCGGGGACCGTACCAAGAGACCCAGTACTTC. Amino acid sequence: CASSLRGPYQETQYF. Looking up the rest from reference TRBV5-5 and TRBJ2-5 gives the full variable domain: DAGVTQSPTHLIKTRGQQVTLRCSPISGHKSVSWYQQVLGQGPQFIFQYYEKEERGRGNFPDRFSARQFPNYSSELNVNALLLGDSALYLCASSLRGPYQETQYFGPGTRLLVL.

V and J are TRBV4-2 and TRBJ2-1, with TRBD2 as a possible D gene (6 bases). This CDR3 contains 15 residues. V was trimmed by 0 bases and J by 7 bases, leaving 13 bases between them. Germline V gene data show CDR1 as LGHNA and CDR2 as YNFKEQ. The CDR3 region has the DNA TGTGCCAGCAGCCAAGATCGGGGGATTTGGAATGAGCAGTTCTTC. Residues: CASSQDRGIWNEQFF.

This rearrangement joins TRBV6-2 or TRBV6-3 to TRBJ2-3; 12 nucleotides line up with TRBD2. V dropped 5 bases and J dropped 1; count of bases not matched to a gene: 4. The CDR3 is 16 amino acids. Germline V CDR1 and CDR2: MNHEY, SVGEGT. The CDR3 here is CASSRLAGVGTDTQYF. In nucleotides, the CDR3 is TGTGCCAGCAGTCGACTAGCGGGAGTCGGCACAGATACGCAGTATTTT.

This clonotype showed up just a few times. The chain combines TRBV11-2 with TRBJ2-1; 10 nucleotides align to TRBD2. This CDR3 region has 13 residues. The junction had 4 bases not matched to a gene; V was cut back by 5 bases and J by 9 bases. In germline, CDR1 is SGHAT, CDR2 FQNNGV. CDR3 in DNA: TGTGCCAGCAGCCCCGGGACTAGCGTTGAGCAGTTCTTC. Protein product: CASSPGTSVEQFF.

This chain links TRBV24-1 with TRBJ1-2; D might be TRBD1 (5 bases). Trimming cost V 4 bases and J 6 bases, with 11 bases left between them. The length of the CDR3 is 13 residues. Germline CDR1 KGHDR, CDR2 SFDVKD. The CDR3 spells CATSETVWDGYTF. The DNA for the CDR3 is TGTGCCACCAGTGAGACAGTTTGGGATGGCTACACCTTC.

J is TRBJ1-5 and V is TRBV6-4, with a possible D match to TRBD1 (5 bases). V lost 8 bases and J lost 5, with 16 bases in between. Per germline, CDR1 MRHNA and CDR2 SNTAGT. The CDR3 runs 14 residues. The CDR3 coding sequence is TGTGCCAGCCACGGTCGTGAAGGGGATCAGCCCCAGCATTTT. Its translation is CASHGREGDQPQHF.

Only a few counts were recorded for this clonotype. The J gene is TRBJ2-7, the V gene TRBV7-2; unclear D gene. The CDR3 is 13 amino acids. Germline CDR1 SGHTA, CDR2 FQGNSA. Deletions cut 3 bases from V and 4 bases from J, with 10 bases between. The CDR3 spells CASSFGPNYEQYF. The CDR3 nucleotides are TGTGCCAGCAGCTTCGGGCCGAATTACGAGCAGTACTTC. Full variable domain (missing parts from reference TRBV7-2 and TRBJ2-7): GAGVSQSPSNKVTEKGKDVELRCDPISGHTALYWYRQSLGQGLEFLIYFQGNSAPDKSGLPSDRFSAERTGGSVSTLTIQRTQQEDSAVYLCASSFGPNYEQYFGPGTRLTVT.

The sample holds a few counts of this clonotype. The rearrangement links TRBV11-2 to TRBJ2-7; tentative D call: TRBD2 (5 bases). This CDR3 contains 15 residues. The V gene's germline CDR1 is SGHAT and CDR2 FQNNGV. Trimming stripped 0 bases from V and 3 bases from J, with 12 bases between. In DNA form, the CDR3 reads TGTGCCAGCAGCTTAGAATCAAGCGGATACTACGAGCAGTACTTC. Protein product: CASSLESSGYYEQYF.

This chain uses TRBV6-5 with TRBJ1-1; possible D gene TRBD1, 6 bases. The germline CDR1 and CDR2 sequences are MNHEY and SVGAGI. The CDR3 length is 15 residues. The ends were cut back, 1 base at V and 7 bases at J, with 16 bases in the middle. CDR3 region: CASSYYYREKGEAFF. In nucleotides, the CDR3 is TGTGCCAGCAGTTACTATTACAGGGAGAAGGGTGAAGCTTTCTTT.

The chain is built from TRBV5-1 and TRBJ2-1; TRBD2 matches at 7 bases. Trimming cost V 4 bases and J 9 bases; bases outside gene matches: 7. CDR3 length equals 13 residues. From germline, CDR1 is SGHRS and CDR2 YFSETQ. CDR3 in DNA: TGCGCCAGCAGCGTGGACGGACTAGGTGAGCAGTTCTTC. Translating gives CASSVDGLGEQFF.

The genes are TRBV12-3 or TRBV12-4 and TRBJ1-4; 7 bases align to TRBD1. The V and J ends lost 6 bases and 7 bases, in that order; junction bases with no gene match: 8. CDR3 length: 14 amino acids. The CDR3: CASSLRTGSEKLFF. CDR3 bases: TGTGCCAGCAGCCTTAGGACAGGTTCTGAAAAACTGTTTTTT.

The V call is TRBV7-9, the J call TRBJ2-3; D remains ambiguous. Trimming pared 3 bases from V and 2 bases from J, leaving 9 bases between. The CDR3 spans 14 residues. Germline V lookup: CDR1 SEHNR, CDR2 FQNEAQ (reference sequence). This chain's CDR3 is CASSFRGVTDTQYF. As DNA, the CDR3 is TGTGCCAGCAGCTTCCGTGGAGTCACAGATACGCAGTATTTT.

This clonotype was found a few times. V usage is TRBV6-5 and J usage is TRBJ2-7; possibly TRBD1 or TRBD2 for D (6 bases each). The germline V gene has CDR1 MNHEY and CDR2 SVGAGI. Deletions cut 8 bases from V and 0 bases from J, with 11 bases between. This CDR3 is 13 amino acids long. The CDR3: CASRSGASYEQYF. DNA of the CDR3: TGTGCCAGCCGGTCGGGGGCCTCCTACGAGCAGTACTTC.

This clonotype was recorded a few times. The rearrangement uses TRBV6-5 and TRBJ2-7, with a weak D call TRBD1 (5 bases). V lost 5 bases and J 6 bases, leaving 11 bases between the germline ends. CDR3 size: 12 residues. Looked up from germline, CDR1 is MNHEY and CDR2 is SVGAGI. The CDR3 DNA reads TGTGCCAGCAGTAAATGGGGCTTCGAGCAGTACTTC. Protein sequence: CASSKWGFEQYF.

There are a few counts of this clonotype. V is TRBV27 and J is TRBJ2-7; 7 bases fit TRBD1. CDR1 MNHEY and CDR2 SMNVEV come from the germline V gene (reference sequence). The V and J ends lost 5 bases and 0 bases, in that order; junction bases with no gene match: 10. The CDR3 consists of 16 residues. CDR3 coding DNA: TGTGCCAGCAGTCCTGACTTCGGGACAGTCTCCTACGAGCAGTACTTC. The encoded protein is CASSPDFGTVSYEQYF.

The chain carries TRBV5-1 and TRBJ2-5, with 8 nucleotides matching TRBD2. Germline V gene sequence: CDR1 SGHRS, CDR2 YFSETQ. CDR3 length: 16 amino acids. The V and J ends lost 0 bases and 5 bases, in that order; junction bases with no gene match: 9. In DNA form, the CDR3 reads TGCGCCAGCAGCTTGGGTCCAGCGGGGGTTCCGGAGACCCAGTACTTC. It is translated as CASSLGPAGVPETQYF. Looking up the rest from reference TRBV5-1 and TRBJ2-5 gives the full variable domain: KAGVTQTPRYLIKTRGQQVTLSCSPISGHRSVSWYQQTPGQGLQFLFEYFSETQRNKGNFPGRFSGRQFSNSRSEMNVSTLELGDSALYLCASSLGPAGVPETQYFGPGTRLLVL.

The chain is built from TRBV9 and TRBJ2-7; 10 bases align to TRBD2. In germline, CDR1 is SGDLS, CDR2 YYNGEE. The CDR3 has 16 amino acids. J lost 1 base, V lost 4 bases, and 8 bases had no gene match. Here the CDR3 DNA reads TGTGCCAGCAGCCCCCAACTAGCGGGAAGATCCTACGAGCAGTACTTC. Protein sequence: CASSPQLAGRSYEQYF.

The sample holds a few counts of this clonotype. This rearrangement joins TRBV24-1 to TRBJ1-1, with TRBD1 matching 8 bases. This CDR3 region has 15 residues. V lost 3 bases, J lost 5 bases, and 7 bases stayed unmatched. CDR1 and CDR2 (germline): KGHDR, SFDVKD. The CDR3 region has the DNA TGTGCCACCAGTGATAGGACAGGGTCGAAAACTGAAGCTTTCTTT. This encodes CATSDRTGSKTEAFF.

The chain employs TRBV9 and TRBJ2-7, with a possible D match to TRBD2 (7 bases). V lost 4 bases, J lost 5 bases, and 19 bases lay in between. The CDR3 length is 15 residues. CDR1 and CDR2 from the germline V gene are SGDLS and YYNGEE. CDR3 sequence: CASSPPGGRDHEQYF. The CDR3, as DNA: TGTGCCAGCAGCCCACCCGGGGGGCGCGACCACGAGCAGTACTTC.

The chain uses TRBV12-3 or TRBV12-4 and TRBJ1-1; D call uncertain. V lost 7 bases to trimming and J lost 1 base, with 13 bases between them. This CDR3 comprises 14 residues. The CDR3 DNA reads as TGTGCCAGCACCCATGGGCGGGAGAACACTGAAGCTTTCTTT. The encoded protein is CASTHGRENTEAFF.